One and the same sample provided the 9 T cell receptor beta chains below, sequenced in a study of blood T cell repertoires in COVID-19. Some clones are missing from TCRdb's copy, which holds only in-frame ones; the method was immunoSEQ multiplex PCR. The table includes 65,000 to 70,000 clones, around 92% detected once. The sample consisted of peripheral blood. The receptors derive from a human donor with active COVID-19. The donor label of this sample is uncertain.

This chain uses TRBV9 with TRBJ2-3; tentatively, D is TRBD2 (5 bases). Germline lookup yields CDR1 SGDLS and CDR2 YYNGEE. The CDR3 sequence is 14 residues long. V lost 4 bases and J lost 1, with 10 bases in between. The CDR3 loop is CASSRLGGTDTQYF. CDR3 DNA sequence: TGTGCCAGCAGCCGCCTCGGGGGCACAGATACGCAGTATTTT.

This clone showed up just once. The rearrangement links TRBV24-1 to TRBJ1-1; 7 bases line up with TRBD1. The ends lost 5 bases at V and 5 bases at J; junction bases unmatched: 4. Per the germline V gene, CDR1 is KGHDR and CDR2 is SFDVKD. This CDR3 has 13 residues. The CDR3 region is CATSAGGRTEAFF. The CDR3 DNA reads TGTGCCACCAGTGCAGGGGGGAGGACTGAAGCTTTCTTT.

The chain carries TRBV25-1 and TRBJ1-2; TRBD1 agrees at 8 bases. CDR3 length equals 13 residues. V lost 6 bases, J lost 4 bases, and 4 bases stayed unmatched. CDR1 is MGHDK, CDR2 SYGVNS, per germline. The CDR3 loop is CASSDRGLYGYTF. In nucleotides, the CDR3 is TGTGCCAGCAGCGACAGGGGCCTCTATGGCTACACCTTC.

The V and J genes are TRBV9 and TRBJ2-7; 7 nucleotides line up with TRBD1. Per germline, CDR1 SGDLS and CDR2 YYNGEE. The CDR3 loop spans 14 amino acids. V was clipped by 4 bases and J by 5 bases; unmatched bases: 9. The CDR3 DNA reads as TGTGCCAGCAGCTTCACCGGGACAGCTAACGAGCAGTACTTC. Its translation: CASSFTGTANEQYF.

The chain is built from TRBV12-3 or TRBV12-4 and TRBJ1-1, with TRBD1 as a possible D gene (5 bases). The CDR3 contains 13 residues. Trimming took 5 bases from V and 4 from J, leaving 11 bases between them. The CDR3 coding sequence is TGTGCCAGCAGTCAGGGAGGCCCCACTGAAGCTTTCTTT. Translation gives CASSQGGPTEAFF.

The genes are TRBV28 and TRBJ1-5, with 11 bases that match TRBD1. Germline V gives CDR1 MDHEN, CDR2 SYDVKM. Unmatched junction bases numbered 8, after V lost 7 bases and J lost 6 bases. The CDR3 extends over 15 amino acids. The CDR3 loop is CASNGQGAVSQPQHF. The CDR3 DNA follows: TGTGCCAGCAACGGACAGGGGGCCGTCAGTCAGCCCCAGCATTTT.

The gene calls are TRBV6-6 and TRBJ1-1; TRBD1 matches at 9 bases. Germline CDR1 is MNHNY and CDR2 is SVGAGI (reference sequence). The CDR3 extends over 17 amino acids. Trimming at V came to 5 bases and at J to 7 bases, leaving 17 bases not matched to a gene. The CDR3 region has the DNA TGTGCCAGCAGTCCAGCCCCCGGGACAGGGCTTTTCGGTGAAGCTTTCTTT. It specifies CASSPAPGTGLFGEAFF.

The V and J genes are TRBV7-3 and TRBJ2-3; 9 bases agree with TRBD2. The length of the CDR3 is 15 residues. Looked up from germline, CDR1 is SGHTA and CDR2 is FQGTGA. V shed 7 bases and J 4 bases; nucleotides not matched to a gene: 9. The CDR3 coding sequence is TGTGCCAGCACCCTTAGCGGGGGAGGGTCAGATACGCAGTATTTT. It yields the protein CASTLSGGGSDTQYF.

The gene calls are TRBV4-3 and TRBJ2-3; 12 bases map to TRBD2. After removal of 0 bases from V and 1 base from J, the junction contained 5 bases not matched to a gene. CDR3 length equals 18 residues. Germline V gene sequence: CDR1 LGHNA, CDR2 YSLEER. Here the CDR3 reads CASSQEPSGRAGTDTQYF. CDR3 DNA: TGCGCCAGCAGCCAAGAGCCTAGCGGGAGGGCCGGCACAGATACGCAGTATTTT.